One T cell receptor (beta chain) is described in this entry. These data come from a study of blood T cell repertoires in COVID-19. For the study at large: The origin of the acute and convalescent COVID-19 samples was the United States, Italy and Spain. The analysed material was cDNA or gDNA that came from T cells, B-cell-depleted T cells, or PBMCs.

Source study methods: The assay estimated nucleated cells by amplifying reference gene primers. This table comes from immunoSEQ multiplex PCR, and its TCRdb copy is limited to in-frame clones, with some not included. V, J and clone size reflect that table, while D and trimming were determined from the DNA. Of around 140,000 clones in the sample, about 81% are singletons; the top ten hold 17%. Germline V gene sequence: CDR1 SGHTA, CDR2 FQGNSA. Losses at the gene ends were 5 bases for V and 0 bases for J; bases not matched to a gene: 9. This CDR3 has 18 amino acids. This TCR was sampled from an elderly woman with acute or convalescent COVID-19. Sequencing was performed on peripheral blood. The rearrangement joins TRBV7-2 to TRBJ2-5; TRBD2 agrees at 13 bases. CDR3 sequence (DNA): TGTGCCAGCAGCATATCCGGGACTAGCGGGACGTACCAAGAGACCCAGTACTTC. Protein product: CASSISGTSGTYQETQYF.